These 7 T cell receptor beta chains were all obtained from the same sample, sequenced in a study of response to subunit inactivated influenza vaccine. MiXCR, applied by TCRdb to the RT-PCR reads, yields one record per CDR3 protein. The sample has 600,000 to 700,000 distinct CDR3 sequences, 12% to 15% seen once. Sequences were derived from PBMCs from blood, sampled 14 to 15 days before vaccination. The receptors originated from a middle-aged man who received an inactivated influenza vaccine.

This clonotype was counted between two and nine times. The CDR3 DNA sequence: TGCGCCAGCAGCCAAGAGGCTAGCGGGAGGCGATACAATGAGCAGTTCTTC. It translates to CASSQEASGRRYNEQFF. The V and J genes are TRBV4-3 and TRBJ2-1, with 11 bases matching TRBD2. Germline values: CDR1 LGHNA, CDR2 YSLEER. Trimming at V came to 0 bases and at J to 4 bases, leaving 5 bases not matched to a gene. This CDR3 is 17 amino acids long.

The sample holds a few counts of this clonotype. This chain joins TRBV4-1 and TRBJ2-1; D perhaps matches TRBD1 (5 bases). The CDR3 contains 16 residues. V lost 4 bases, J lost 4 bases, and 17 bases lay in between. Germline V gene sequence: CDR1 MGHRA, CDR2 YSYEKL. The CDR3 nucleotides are TGCGCCAGCAGCCTAAATCCAGGGAAGGTTTACAATGAGCAGTTCTTC. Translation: CASSLNPGKVYNEQFF.

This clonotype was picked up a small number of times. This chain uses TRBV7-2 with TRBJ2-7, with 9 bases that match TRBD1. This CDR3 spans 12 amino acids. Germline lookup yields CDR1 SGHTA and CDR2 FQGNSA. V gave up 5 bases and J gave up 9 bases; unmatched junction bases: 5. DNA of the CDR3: TGTGCCAGCAGCCCCGACAGGGGGGGGCAGTACTTC. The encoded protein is CASSPDRGGQYF.

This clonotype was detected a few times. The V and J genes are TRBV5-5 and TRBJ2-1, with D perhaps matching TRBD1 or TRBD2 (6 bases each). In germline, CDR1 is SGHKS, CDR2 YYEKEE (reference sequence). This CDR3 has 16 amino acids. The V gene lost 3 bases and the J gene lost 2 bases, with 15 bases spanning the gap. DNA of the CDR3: TGTGCCAGCAGCTCGACTAGGACAGCTACCTACAATGAGCAGTTCTTC. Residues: CASSSTRTATYNEQFF.

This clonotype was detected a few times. The DNA of the CDR3 is TGTGCCGGCGGGACGGACTCCTACAATGAGCAGTTCTTC. Translation: CAGGTDSYNEQFF. This chain uses TRBV7-2 with TRBJ2-1; weak D call: TRBD2 (6 bases). The V and J ends lost 11 bases and 0 bases respectively, with 11 bases between them. Germline V gene sequence: CDR1 SGHTA, CDR2 FQGNSA. The CDR3 sequence is 13 residues long.

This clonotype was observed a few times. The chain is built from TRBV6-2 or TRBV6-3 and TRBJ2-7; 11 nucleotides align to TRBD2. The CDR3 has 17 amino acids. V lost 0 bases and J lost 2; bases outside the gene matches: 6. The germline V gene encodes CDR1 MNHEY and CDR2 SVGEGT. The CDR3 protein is CASSYSGTSGFTYEQYF. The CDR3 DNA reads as TGTGCCAGCAGTTACTCGGGGACTAGCGGTTTCACCTACGAGCAGTACTTC.

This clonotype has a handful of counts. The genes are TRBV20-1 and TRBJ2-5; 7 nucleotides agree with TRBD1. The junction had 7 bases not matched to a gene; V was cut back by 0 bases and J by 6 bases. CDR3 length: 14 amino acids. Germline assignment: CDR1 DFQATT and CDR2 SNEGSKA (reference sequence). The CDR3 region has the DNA TGCAGTGCTAGAGATTTCAGGGGGAAAAAGACCCAGTACTTC. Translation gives CSARDFRGKKTQYF.